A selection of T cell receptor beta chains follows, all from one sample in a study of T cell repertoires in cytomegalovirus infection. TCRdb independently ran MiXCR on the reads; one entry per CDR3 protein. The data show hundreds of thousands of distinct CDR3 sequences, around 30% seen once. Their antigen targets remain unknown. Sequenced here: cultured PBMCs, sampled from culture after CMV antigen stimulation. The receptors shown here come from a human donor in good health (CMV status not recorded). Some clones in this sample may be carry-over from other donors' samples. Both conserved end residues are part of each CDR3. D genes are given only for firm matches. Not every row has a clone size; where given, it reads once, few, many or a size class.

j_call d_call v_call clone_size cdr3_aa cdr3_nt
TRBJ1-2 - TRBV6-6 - CASSPWEGYGYTF TGTGCCAGCAGCCCATGGGAGGGCTATGGCTACACCTTC
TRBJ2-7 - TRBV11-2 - CASSPLDRTGTYEQYF TGTGCCAGCAGCCCCCTCGACAGGACGGGAACCTACGAGCAGTACTTC
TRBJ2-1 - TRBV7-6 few CASSHPYRTYNEQFF TGTGCCAGCAGCCACCCGTACAGGACCTACAATGAGCAGTTCTTC
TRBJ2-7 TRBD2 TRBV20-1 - CSALTGGVDEQYF TGCAGTGCTCTAACCGGGGGGGTCGACGAGCAGTACTTC
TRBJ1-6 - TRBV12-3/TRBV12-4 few CASSFRGRNSPLHF TGTGCCAGCAGTTTTAGGGGGAGGAATTCACCCCTCCACTTT
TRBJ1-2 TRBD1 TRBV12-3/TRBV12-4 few CASSLPPGGAPDGYTF TGTGCCAGCAGTTTGCCTCCAGGGGGCGCGCCCGATGGCTACACCTTC
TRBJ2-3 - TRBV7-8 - CASSLQWINTDTQYF TGTGCCAGCAGCTTACAATGGATTAACACAGATACGCAGTATTTT
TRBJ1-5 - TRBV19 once CASSIDPPLAMGPQHF TGTGCCAGTAGTATAGACCCCCCCCTAGCGATGGGGCCCCAGCATTTT
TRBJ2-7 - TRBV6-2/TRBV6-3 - CASSFPRREQYF TGTGCCAGCAGTTTCCCGCGTCGCGAGCAGTACTTC
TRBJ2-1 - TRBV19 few CASSMDRATYNEQFF TGTGCCAGTAGTATGGACCGAGCGACCTACAATGAGCAGTTCTTC
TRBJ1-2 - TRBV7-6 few CASSHWAGGYGYTF TGTGCCAGCAGCCATTGGGCCGGCGGCTATGGCTACACCTTC
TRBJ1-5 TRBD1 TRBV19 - CASLWTGSNQPQHF TGTGCCAGCCTTTGGACAGGAAGCAATCAGCCCCAGCATTTT
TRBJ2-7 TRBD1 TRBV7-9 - CASSLWGQPGQYF TGTGCCAGCAGCTTATGGGGACAGCCTGGTCAGTACTTC
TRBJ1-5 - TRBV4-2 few CASSQGQRGSGSNQPQHF TGTGCCAGCAGCCAAGGACAGAGGGGTAGTGGTAGCAATCAGCCCCAGCATTTT
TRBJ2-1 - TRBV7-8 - CASNPGGRDLQFF TGTGCCAGCAACCCAGGGGGACGGGACTTACAGTTCTTC
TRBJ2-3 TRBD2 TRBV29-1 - CSGVTSPTRTDTQYF TGCAGCGGCGTGACTAGCCCTACCCGCACAGATACGCAGTATTTT
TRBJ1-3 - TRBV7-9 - CASSAGRGNTIYF TGTGCCAGCAGCGCCGGTAGGGGAAACACCATATATTTT
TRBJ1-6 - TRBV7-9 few CASSSGSNSPLHF TGTGCCAGCAGCTCAGGATCCAATTCACCCCTCCACTTT
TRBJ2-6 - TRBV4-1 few CASSQESYGANVLTF TGCGCCAGCAGCCAAGAGTCGTACGGGGCCAACGTCCTGACTTTC
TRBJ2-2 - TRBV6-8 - CASSYLPGELFF TGTGCCAGCAGTTACTTGCCCGGGGAGCTGTTTTTT
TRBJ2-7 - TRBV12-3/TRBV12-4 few CASSSPGRRYEQYF TGTGCCAGCAGTTCCCCGGGACGTAGATACGAGCAGTACTTC
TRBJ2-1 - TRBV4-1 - CASSQVSGASYNEQFF TGCGCCAGCAGCCAAGTTTCGGGGGCTTCCTACAATGAGCAGTTCTTC
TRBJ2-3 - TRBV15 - CATSSRVSDTQYF TGTGCCACCAGCAGCAGGGTTTCAGATACGCAGTATTTT
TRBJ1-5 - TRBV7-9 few CASSLVEGTTSNQPQHF TGTGCCAGCAGCTTAGTTGAGGGAACGACAAGCAATCAGCCCCAGCATTTT
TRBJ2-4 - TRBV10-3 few CAISPGTSRAKNIQYF TGTGCCATCAGCCCCGGGACCTCACGGGCCAAAAACATTCAGTACTTC
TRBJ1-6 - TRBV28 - CASSPPSRPLHF TGTGCCAGCAGCCCTCCGAGTCGACCCCTCCACTTT
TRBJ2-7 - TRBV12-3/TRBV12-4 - CASRRTFTAEQYF TGTGCCAGCAGGCGGACATTTACGGCCGAGCAGTACTTC
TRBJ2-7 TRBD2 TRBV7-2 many CASSLLAGEVSYEQYF TGTGCCAGCAGCTTACTAGCGGGAGAGGTTTCCTACGAGCAGTACTTC
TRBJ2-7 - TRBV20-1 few CSARVVDSGSIEQYF TGCAGTGCTAGGGTTGTTGATTCTGGGAGTATTGAGCAGTACTTC
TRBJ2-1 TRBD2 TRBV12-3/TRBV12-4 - CASSLTAGGTYNEQFF TGTGCCAGCAGTTTGACGGCGGGGGGTACCTACAATGAGCAGTTCTTC
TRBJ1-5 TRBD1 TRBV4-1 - CASSQDDRGNQPQHF TGCGCCAGCAGCCAAGATGACAGGGGAAATCAGCCCCAGCATTTT
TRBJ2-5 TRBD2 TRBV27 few CASSPGTSGGEETQYF TGTGCCAGCAGTCCCGGGACTAGCGGGGGGGAAGAGACCCAGTACTTC
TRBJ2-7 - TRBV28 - CASSFIGTRDYEQYF TGTGCCAGCAGTTTCATCGGGACAAGGGACTACGAGCAGTACTTC
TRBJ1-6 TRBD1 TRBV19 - CASSIDRQGGAPLHF TGTGCCAGTAGTATAGATCGCCAGGGGGGTGCACCCCTCCACTTT
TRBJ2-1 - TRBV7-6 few CASSLDWGEQFF TGTGCCAGCAGCTTAGATTGGGGTGAGCAGTTCTTC
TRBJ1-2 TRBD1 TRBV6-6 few CASSERDRERGYGYTF TGTGCCAGCAGTGAGAGGGACAGGGAGCGGGGCTATGGCTACACCTTC
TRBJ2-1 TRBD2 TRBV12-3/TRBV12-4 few CASNLGREFNEQFF TGTGCCAGCAATCTCGGGCGGGAGTTTAATGAGCAGTTCTTC
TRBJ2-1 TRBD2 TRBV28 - CASRPGTSGPREQFF TGTGCCAGCAGGCCCGGGACTAGCGGCCCCAGGGAGCAGTTCTTC
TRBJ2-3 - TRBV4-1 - CASSHIIGADTQYF TGCGCCAGCAGCCATATTATAGGGGCAGATACGCAGTATTTT